This T cell receptor beta chain was sequenced during a study of cytotoxic CD8 clonotypes in ibrutinib-treated CLL. General study points: While tracking circulating CD8+ T-cell counts, baseline clonality exceeded that of age-matched healthy donors.

Comments on this clone: Its antigen is unidentified.

Sequencing was designed to attain a depth spanning 1 in 200,000 to 1 in 1 million T cells. Sequencing used immunoSEQ multiplex PCR; TCRdb keeps in-frame clones, though not all of them. The table shows more than 200,000 clones, with under 75% occurring only once. From cryopreserved PBMCs came approximately 1.9 micrograms of genomic DNA used for TCR beta libraries. The CDR3 has 15 residues. Germline lookup yields CDR1 SGDLS and CDR2 YYNGEE. The germline V and J ends were trimmed by 2 bases and 6 bases, with 18 bases remaining between them. The starting material was PBMCs, obtained after 24 months of ibrutinib treatment. The gene calls are TRBV9 and TRBJ2-7; no reliable D call. This receptor was identified in a human donor with chronic lymphocytic leukemia. The CDR3 DNA reads TGTGCCAGCAGCGTTTCTTCCGGCCAGCCGGGCGAGCAGTACTTC. Translating gives CASSVSSGQPGEQYF.